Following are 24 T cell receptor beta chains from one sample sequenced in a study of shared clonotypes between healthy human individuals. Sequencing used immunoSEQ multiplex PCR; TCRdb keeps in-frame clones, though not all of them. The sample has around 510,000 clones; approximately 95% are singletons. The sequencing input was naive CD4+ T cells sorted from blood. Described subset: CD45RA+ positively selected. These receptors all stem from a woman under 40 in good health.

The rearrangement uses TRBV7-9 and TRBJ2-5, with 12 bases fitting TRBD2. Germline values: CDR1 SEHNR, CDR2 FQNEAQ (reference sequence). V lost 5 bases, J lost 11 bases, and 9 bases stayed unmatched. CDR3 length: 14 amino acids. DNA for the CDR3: TGTGCCAGCAGCGTTGGGACTAGCGGGTCCGGGCAGTACTTC. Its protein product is CASSVGTSGSGQYF.

The CDR3 is CARRGVPGELFF. CDR3 nucleotides: TGTGCCCGTCGGGGGGTACCCGGGGAGCTGTTTTTT. This chain links TRBV30 with TRBJ2-2, with 7 bases lining up with TRBD2. Looked up from germline, CDR1 is GTSNPN and CDR2 is SVGIG (reference sequence). V lost 8 bases and J lost 6; bases outside the gene matches: 6. The CDR3 is 12 residues long.

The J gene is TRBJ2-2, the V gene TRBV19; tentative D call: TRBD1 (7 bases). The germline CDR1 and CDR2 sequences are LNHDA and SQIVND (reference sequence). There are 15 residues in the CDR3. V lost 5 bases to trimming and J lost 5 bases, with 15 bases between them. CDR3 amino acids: CASSRQGGQTGELFF. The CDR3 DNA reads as TGTGCCAGTAGTCGGCAGGGGGGTCAGACCGGGGAGCTGTTTTTT.

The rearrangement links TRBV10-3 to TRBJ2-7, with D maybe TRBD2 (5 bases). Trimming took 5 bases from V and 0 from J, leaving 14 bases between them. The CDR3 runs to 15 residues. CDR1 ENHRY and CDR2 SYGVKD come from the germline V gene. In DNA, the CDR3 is TGTGCCATCAGTCAACCCCGGGGATCCTCCTACGAGCAGTACTTC. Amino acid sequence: CAISQPRGSSYEQYF.

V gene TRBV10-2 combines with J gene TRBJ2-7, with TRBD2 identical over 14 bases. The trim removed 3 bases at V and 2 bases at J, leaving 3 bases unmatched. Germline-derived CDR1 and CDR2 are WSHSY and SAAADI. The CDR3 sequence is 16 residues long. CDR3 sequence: CASSEGTSGRPYEQYF. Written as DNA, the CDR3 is TGCGCCAGCAGTGAAGGGACTAGCGGGAGACCCTACGAGCAGTACTTC.

CDR3 amino acids: CSVRAGEGNQPQHF. As DNA, the CDR3 is TGCAGCGTTAGGGCAGGGGAGGGCAATCAGCCCCAGCATTTT. The chain employs TRBV29-1 and TRBJ1-5; the D gene is possibly TRBD1 (6 bases). Germline values: CDR1 SQVTM, CDR2 ANQGSEA. V dropped 5 bases and J dropped 2 bases, with 13 bases sitting between them. The CDR3 is 14 amino acids. The full variable domain, in which reference TRBV29-1 and TRBJ1-5 provide the parts outside the CDR3, is SAVISQKPSRDICQRGTSLTIQCQVDSQVTMMFWYRQQPGQSLTLIATANQGSEATYESGFVIDKFPISRPNLTFSTLTVSNMSPEDSSIYLCSVRAGEGNQPQHFGDGTRLSIL.

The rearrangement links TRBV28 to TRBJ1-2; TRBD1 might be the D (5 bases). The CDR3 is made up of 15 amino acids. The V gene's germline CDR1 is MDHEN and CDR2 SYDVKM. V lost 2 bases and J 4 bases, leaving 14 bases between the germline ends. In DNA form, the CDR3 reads TGTGCCAGCAGTTTAGGGGGATTTCCTTCCTATGGCTACACCTTC. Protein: CASSLGGFPSYGYTF.

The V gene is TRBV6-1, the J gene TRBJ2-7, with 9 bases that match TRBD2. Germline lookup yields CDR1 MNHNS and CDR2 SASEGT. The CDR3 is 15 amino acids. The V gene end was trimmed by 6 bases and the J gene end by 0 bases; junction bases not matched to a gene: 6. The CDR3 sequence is CASRLSGGSSYEQYF. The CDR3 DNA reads TGTGCCAGCAGACTAAGCGGGGGGAGCTCCTACGAGCAGTACTTC.

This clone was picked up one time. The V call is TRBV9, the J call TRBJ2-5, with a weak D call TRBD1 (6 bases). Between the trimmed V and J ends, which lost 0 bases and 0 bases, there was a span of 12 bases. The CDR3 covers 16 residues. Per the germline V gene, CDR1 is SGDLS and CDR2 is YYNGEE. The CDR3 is CASSVAVRDNQETQYF. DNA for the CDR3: TGTGCCAGCAGCGTAGCGGTCAGGGACAACCAAGAGACCCAGTACTTC.

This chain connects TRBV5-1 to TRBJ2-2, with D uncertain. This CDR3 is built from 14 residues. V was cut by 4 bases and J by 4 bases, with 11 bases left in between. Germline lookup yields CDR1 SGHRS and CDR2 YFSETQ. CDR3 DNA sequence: TGCGCCAGCAGCCAATACCCCCCCACCGGGGAGCTGTTTTTT. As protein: CASSQYPPTGELFF.

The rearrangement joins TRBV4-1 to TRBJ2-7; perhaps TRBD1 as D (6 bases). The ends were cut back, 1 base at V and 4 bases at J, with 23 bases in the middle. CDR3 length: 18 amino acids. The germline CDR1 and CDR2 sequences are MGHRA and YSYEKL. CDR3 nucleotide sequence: TGCGCCAGCAGCCAAGGCTTCTCAGGGGCAGGGACGAATTACGAGCAGTACTTC. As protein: CASSQGFSGAGTNYEQYF.

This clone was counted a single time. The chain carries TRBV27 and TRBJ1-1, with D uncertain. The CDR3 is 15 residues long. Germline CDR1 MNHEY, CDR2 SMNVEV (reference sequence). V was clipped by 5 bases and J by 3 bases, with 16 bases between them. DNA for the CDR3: TGTGCCAGCAGTCCGAGGACGGGTCAGGACACTGAAGCTTTCTTT. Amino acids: CASSPRTGQDTEAFF.

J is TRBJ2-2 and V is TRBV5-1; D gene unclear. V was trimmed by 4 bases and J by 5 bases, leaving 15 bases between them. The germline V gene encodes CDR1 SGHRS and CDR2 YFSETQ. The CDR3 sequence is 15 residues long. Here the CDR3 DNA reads TGCGCCAGCAGCAAGCTAGAGGCCCAGACCGGGGAGCTGTTTTTT. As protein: CASSKLEAQTGELFF.

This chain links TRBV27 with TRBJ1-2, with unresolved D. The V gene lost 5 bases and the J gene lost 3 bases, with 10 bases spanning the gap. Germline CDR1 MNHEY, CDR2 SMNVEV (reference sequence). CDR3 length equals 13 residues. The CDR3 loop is CASSRDADYGYTF. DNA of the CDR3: TGTGCCAGCAGTCGCGACGCAGACTATGGCTACACCTTC.

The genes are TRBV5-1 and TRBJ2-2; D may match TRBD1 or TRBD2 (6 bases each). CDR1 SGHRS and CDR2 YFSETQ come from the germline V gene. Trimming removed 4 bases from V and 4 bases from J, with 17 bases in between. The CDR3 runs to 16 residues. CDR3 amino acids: CASSRAGQGSTGELFF. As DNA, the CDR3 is TGCGCCAGCAGCAGGGCGGGGCAGGGGAGCACCGGGGAGCTGTTTTTT.

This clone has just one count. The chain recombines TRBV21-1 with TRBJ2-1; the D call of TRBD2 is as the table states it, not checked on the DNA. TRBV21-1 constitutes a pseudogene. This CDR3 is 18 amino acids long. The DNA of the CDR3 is TGTGCCAGCAGCGCACCACCCAGCGGGAGGGAGTACTACAATGAGCAGTTCTTC. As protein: CASSAPPSGREYYNEQFF.

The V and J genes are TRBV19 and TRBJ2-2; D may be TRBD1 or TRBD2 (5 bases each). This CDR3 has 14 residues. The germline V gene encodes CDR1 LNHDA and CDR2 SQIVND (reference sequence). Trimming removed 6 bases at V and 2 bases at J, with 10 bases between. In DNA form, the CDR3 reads TGTGCCAGTAGCACGGGACCAAACACCGGGGAGCTGTTTTTT. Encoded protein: CASSTGPNTGELFF.

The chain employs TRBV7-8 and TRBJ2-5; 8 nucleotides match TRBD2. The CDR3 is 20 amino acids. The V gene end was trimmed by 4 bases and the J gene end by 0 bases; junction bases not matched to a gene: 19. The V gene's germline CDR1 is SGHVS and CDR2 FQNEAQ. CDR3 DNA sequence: TGTGCCAGCAGCTCCTACACCGGCCGAGCGGGAGACGGGAACCAAGAGACCCAGTACTTC. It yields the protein CASSSYTGRAGDGNQETQYF. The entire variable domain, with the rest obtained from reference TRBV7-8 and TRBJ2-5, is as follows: GAGVSQSPRYKVAKRGQDVALRCDPISGHVSLFWYQQALGQGPEFLTYFQNEAQLDKSGLPSDRFFAERPEGSVSTLKIQRTQQEDSAVYLCASSSYTGRAGDGNQETQYFGPGTRLLVL.

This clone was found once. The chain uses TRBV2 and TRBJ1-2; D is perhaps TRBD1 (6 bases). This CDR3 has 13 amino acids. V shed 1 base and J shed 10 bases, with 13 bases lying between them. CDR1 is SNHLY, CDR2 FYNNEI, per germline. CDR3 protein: CASSEDSTGAYTF. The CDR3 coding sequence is TGTGCCAGCAGTGAAGATTCGACGGGGGCCTACACCTTC.

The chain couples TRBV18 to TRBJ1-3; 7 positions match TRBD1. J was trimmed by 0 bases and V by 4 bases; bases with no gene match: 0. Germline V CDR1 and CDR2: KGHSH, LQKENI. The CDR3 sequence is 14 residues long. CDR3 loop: CASSRTGSGNTIYF. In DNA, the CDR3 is TGTGCCAGCTCACGGACAGGCTCTGGAAACACCATATATTTT. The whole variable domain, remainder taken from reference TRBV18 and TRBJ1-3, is NAGVMQNPRHLVRRRGQEARLRCSPMKGHSHVYWYRQLPEEGLKFMVYLQKENIIDESGMPKERFSAEFPKEGPSILRIQQVVRGDSAAYFCASSRTGSGNTIYFGEGSWLTVV.

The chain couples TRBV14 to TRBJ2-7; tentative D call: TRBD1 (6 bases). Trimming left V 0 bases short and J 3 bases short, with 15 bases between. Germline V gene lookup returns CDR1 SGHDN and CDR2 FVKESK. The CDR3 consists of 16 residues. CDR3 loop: CASSQDSWGRVYEQYF. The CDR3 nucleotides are TGTGCCAGCAGCCAAGATAGTTGGGGGCGCGTCTACGAGCAGTACTTC.

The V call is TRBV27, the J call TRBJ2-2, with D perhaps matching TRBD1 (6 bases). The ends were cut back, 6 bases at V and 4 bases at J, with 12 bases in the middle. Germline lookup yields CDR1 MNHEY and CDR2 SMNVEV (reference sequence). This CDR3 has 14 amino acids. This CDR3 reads CASRVQGVTGELFF. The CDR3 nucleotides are TGTGCCAGCAGGGTACAGGGTGTCACCGGGGAGCTGTTTTTT.

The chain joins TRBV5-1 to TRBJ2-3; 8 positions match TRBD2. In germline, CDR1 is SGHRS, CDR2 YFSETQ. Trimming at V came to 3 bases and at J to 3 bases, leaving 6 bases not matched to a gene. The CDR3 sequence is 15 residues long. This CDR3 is CASSSSSGWTDTQYF. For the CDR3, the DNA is TGCGCCAGCAGCTCCTCTAGCGGGTGGACAGATACGCAGTATTTT.

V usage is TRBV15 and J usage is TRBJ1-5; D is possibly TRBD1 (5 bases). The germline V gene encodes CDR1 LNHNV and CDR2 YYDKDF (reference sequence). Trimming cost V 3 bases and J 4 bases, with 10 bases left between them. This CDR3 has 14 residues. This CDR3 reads CATSSKRQNQPQHF. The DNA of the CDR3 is TGTGCCACCAGCAGTAAGAGACAGAATCAGCCCCAGCATTTT.